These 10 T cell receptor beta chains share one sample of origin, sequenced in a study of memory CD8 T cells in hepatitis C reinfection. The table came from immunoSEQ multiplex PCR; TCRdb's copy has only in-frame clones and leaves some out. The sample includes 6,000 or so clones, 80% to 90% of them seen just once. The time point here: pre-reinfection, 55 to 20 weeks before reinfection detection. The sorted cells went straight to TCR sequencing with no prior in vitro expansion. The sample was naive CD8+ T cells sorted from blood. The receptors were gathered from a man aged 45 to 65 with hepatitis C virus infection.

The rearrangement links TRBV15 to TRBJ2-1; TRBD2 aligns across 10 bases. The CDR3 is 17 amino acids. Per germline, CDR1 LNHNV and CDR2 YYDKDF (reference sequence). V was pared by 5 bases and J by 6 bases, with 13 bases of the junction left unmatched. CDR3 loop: CATSPRRELAGSNEQFF. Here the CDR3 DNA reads TGTGCCACCAGCCCACGTCGTGAACTAGCGGGATCCAATGAGCAGTTCTTC.

The CDR3 sequence is CASSSMAGPSDTQYF. The CDR3 nucleotides read TGTGCCAGCAGCTCCATGGCGGGTCCAAGCGATACGCAGTATTTT. The rearrangement joins TRBV7-2 to TRBJ2-3, with D perhaps TRBD2 (5 bases). The V gene lost 4 bases and the J gene lost 6 bases, with 17 bases spanning the gap. The germline V gene encodes CDR1 SGHTA and CDR2 FQGNSA. The CDR3 extends over 15 amino acids.

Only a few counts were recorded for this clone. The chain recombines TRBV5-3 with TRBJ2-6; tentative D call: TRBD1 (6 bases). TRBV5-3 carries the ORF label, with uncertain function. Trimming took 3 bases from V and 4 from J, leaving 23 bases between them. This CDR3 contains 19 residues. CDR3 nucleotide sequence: TGTGCCAGAAGCTCGACATCAGACCTACAGGGCAAAGGGGCCAACGTCCTGACTTTC. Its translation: CARSSTSDLQGKGANVLTF.

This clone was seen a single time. The DNA of the CDR3 is TGCGCCAGCAGTCCCCACGCGGGAGGGGGGACTGAAGCTTTCTTT. Amino acids: CASSPHAGGGTEAFF. The chain is built from TRBV23-1 and TRBJ1-1; weak D call: TRBD1 (6 bases). TRBV23-1 is an ORF; its function is uncertain. V dropped 4 bases and J dropped 5 bases, with 17 bases sitting between them. There are 15 residues in the CDR3.

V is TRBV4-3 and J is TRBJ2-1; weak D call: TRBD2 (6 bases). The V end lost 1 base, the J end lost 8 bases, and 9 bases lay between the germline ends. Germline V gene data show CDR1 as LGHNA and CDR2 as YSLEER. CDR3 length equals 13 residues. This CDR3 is CASSQAGGYEQFF. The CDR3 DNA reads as TGCGCCAGCAGCCAAGCCGGGGGATATGAGCAGTTCTTC.

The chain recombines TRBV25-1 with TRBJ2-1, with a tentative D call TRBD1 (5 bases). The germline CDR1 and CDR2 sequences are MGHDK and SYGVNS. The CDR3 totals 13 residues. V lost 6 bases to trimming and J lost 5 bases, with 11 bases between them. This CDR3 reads CASSIGADNEQFF. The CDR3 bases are TGTGCCAGCAGCATAGGGGCTGACAATGAGCAGTTCTTC. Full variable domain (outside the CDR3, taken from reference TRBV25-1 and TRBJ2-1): EADIYQTPRYLVIGTGKKITLECSQTMGHDKMYWYQQDPGMELHLIHYSYGVNSTEKGDLSSESTVSRIRTEHFPLTLESARPSHTSQYLCASSIGADNEQFFGPGTRLTVL.

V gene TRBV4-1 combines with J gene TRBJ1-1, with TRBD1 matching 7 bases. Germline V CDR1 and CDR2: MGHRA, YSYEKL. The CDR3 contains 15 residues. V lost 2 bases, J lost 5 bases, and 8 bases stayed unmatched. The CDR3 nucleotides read TGCGCCAGCAGCCAACCACAGGGGATAAAAACTGAAGCTTTCTTT. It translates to CASSQPQGIKTEAFF.

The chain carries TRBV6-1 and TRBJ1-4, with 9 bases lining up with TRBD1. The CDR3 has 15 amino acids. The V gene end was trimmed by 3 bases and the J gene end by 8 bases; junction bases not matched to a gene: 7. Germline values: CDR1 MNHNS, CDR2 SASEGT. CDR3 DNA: TGTGCCAGCAGTGATTGGACAGGGGTAAGGGAAAAACTGTTTTTT. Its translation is CASSDWTGVREKLFF.

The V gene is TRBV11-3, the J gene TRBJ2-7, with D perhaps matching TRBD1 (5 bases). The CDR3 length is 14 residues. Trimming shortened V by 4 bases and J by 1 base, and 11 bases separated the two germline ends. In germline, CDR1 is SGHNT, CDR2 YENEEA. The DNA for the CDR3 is TGTGCCAGCAGCTCTTCAGGGTTATCCTACGAGCAGTACTTC. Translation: CASSSSGLSYEQYF. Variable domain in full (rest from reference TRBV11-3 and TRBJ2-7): EAGVVQSPRYKIIEKKQPVAFWCNPISGHNTLYWYLQNLGQGPELLIRYENEEAVDDSQLPKDRFSAERLKGVDSTLKIQPAELGDSAVYLCASSSSGLSYEQYFGPGTRLTVT.

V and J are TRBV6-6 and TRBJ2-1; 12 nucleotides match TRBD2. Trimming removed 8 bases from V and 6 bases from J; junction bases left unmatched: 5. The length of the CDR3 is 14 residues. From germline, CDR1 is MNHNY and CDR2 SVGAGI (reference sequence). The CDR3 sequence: CASEPGLAGNEQFF. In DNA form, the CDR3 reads TGTGCCAGCGAACCGGGACTAGCGGGCAATGAGCAGTTCTTC.